Following are 20 T cell receptor beta chains from one sample sequenced in a study of T-cell memory formation after mild COVID-19. TCRdb fed the 5' RACE reads into MiXCR, producing one record per CDR3 protein. Here the sample spans around 45,000 distinct CDR3 sequences, 8% to 10% being singletons. Input material: PBMCs or a T cell subset sorted from them (not recorded which). These receptor sequences come from an adult woman who had mild COVID-19 (a few samples of this study predate the infection). Cell type and time point are not known.

A few counts support this clonotype. This chain uses TRBV7-8 with TRBJ1-2; 7 bases match TRBD1. The CDR3 consists of 18 residues. V shed 1 base and J 2 bases; nucleotides not matched to a gene: 13. Germline CDR1 is SGHVS and CDR2 is FQNEAQ. CDR3 nucleotide sequence: TGTGCCAGCAGCTTAGAGTCCTCCTTGACAGGGCTAAACTATGGCTACACCTTC. This encodes CASSLESSLTGLNYGYTF.

This clonotype was found once. The chain combines TRBV11-3 with TRBJ2-7, with D possibly being TRBD1 (5 bases). Trimming removed 0 bases from V and 4 bases from J, with 13 bases in between. Germline V lookup: CDR1 SGHNT, CDR2 YENEEA. The CDR3 sequence is 15 residues long. The CDR3 DNA reads TGTGCCAGCAGCTTAGATCCGTCGTGGACATACGAGCAGTACTTC. Its protein product is CASSLDPSWTYEQYF.

The chain links TRBV3-1 to TRBJ1-2, with unresolved D. This CDR3 is 13 amino acids long. Trimming shortened V by 3 bases and J by 2 bases, and 7 bases separated the two germline ends. From germline, CDR1 is LGHDT and CDR2 YNNKEL (reference sequence). CDR3 sequence reads: CASSHHGNYGYTF. Here the CDR3 DNA reads TGTGCCAGCAGCCACCACGGGAACTATGGCTACACCTTC. The full variable domain, its missing parts supplied by reference TRBV3-1 and TRBJ1-2, is DTAVSQTPKYLVTQMGNDKSIKCEQNLGHDTMYWYKQDSKKFLKIMFSYNNKELIINETVPNRFSPKSPDKAHLNLHINSLELGDSAVYFCASSHHGNYGYTFGSGTRLTVV.

A few counts support this clonotype. This chain connects TRBV5-1 to TRBJ1-4; D unclear. Deletions cut 1 base from V and 7 bases from J, with 17 bases between. CDR1 is SGHRS and CDR2 is YFSETQ in the germline V gene. This CDR3 spans 16 amino acids. The CDR3 nucleotides read TGCGCCAGCAGCTTGAGACTATCTGGAGGGCGTGAAAAACTGTTTTTT. Translation gives CASSLRLSGGREKLFF.

CDR3 in amino acids: CASTSQGGYGYTF. The CDR3 coding sequence is TGCGCCAGCACCTCGCAGGGAGGCTATGGCTACACCTTC. The chain employs TRBV5-1 and TRBJ1-2; D may be TRBD1 (5 bases). The germline V gene encodes CDR1 SGHRS and CDR2 YFSETQ. This CDR3 is 13 amino acids long. Deletions cut 6 bases from V and 4 bases from J, with 13 bases between.

In nucleotides, the CDR3 is TGTGCCAGTAGTATCGCGGGGCAATCCTACGAGCAGTACTTC. Translation: CASSIAGQSYEQYF. The rearrangement links TRBV19 to TRBJ2-7; D may be TRBD2 (6 bases). Trimming cost V 3 bases and J 1 base, with 10 bases left between them. The CDR3 is made up of 14 amino acids. The germline V gene has CDR1 LNHDA and CDR2 SQIVND (reference sequence).

The chain has TRBV2 and TRBJ2-1; 8 positions match TRBD2. Germline V lookup: CDR1 SNHLY, CDR2 FYNNEI. Trimming cost V 6 bases and J 5 bases; bases outside gene matches: 15. This CDR3 has 17 residues. The CDR3 protein is CASRKARASGQDNEQFF. In DNA, the CDR3 is TGTGCCAGCAGGAAGGCCCGCGCTAGCGGGCAGGACAATGAGCAGTTCTTC.

This clonotype was counted many times. The gene calls are TRBV5-1 and TRBJ2-7, with 8 bases lining up with TRBD1. J lost 5 bases, V lost 1 base, and 8 bases had no gene match. The length of the CDR3 is 15 residues. Germline V gene lookup returns CDR1 SGHRS and CDR2 YFSETQ. The CDR3 DNA follows: TGCGCCAGCAGCTTGTACGGGGACAGGAGCAACGAGCAGTACTTC. Amino acids: CASSLYGDRSNEQYF.

This clonotype was seen only a few times. The chain recombines TRBV7-3 with TRBJ1-1; no clear D gene. CDR1 is SGHTA, CDR2 FQGTGA, per germline. Between the trimmed V and J ends, which lost 2 bases and 0 bases, there was a span of 7 bases. The CDR3 spans 14 residues. The CDR3 bases are TGTGCCAGCAGCTTAGAACCCATGAACACTGAAGCTTTCTTT. It is translated as CASSLEPMNTEAFF.

The sample holds a few counts of this clonotype. The V gene is TRBV28, the J gene TRBJ2-3; D possibly matches TRBD1 or TRBD2 (7 bases each). Germline V gives CDR1 MDHEN, CDR2 SYDVKM. Trimming removed 8 bases at V and 4 bases at J, with 16 bases between. This CDR3 comprises 14 residues. The CDR3 DNA sequence: TGTGCCAGCCGAGATCAGGGGGGGTCAGATACGCAGTATTTT. It codes for CASRDQGGSDTQYF.

The table lists this clonotype with a few counts. The chain recombines TRBV12-3 or TRBV12-4 with TRBJ1-2; 7 nucleotides align to TRBD1. V lost 6 bases to trimming and J lost 3 bases; unmatched junction nucleotides: 4. CDR3 size: 13 residues. The CDR3 nucleotides are TGTGCCAGCAGGGGGGGGACAGACTATGGCTACACCTTC. Translating it yields CASRGGTDYGYTF.

This clonotype was detected a few times. V is TRBV12-3 or TRBV12-4 and J is TRBJ2-7, with TRBD1 matching 9 bases. The CDR3 covers 15 residues. After removal of 1 base from V and 2 bases from J, the junction contained 3 bases not matched to a gene. The CDR3 loop reads CASSLGGQGPYEQYF. The CDR3 DNA sequence: TGTGCCAGCAGTTTAGGGGGACAGGGACCCTACGAGCAGTACTTC.

This clonotype was seen ten or more times. V gene TRBV12-3 or TRBV12-4 combines with J gene TRBJ2-5, with a tentative D call TRBD2 (5 bases). Trimming pared 0 bases from V and 9 bases from J, leaving 14 bases between. The CDR3 totals 14 residues. CDR3 DNA sequence: TGTGCCAGCAGTTTAGCTCGGTACCGGGAACCCCAGTACTTC. Amino acid sequence: CASSLARYREPQYF.

This clonotype was counted ten times or more. The gene calls are TRBV7-2 and TRBJ2-7, with no clear D. CDR1 and CDR2 (germline): SGHTA, FQGNSA. The CDR3 covers 11 residues. Trimming took 7 bases from V and 7 from J, leaving 11 bases between them. The CDR3: CASTNLGEQYF. CDR3 in DNA: TGTGCCAGCACCAATCTGGGGGAGCAGTACTTC.

This clonotype appeared many times. The gene calls are TRBV9 and TRBJ2-1; a possible D gene is TRBD1 (6 bases). The CDR3 length is 14 residues. V gave up 3 bases and J gave up 7 bases, with 14 bases separating them. Per the germline V gene, CDR1 is SGDLS and CDR2 is YYNGEE. The CDR3 here is CASSEEQGTNEQFF. The DNA of the CDR3 is TGTGCCAGCAGCGAAGAACAGGGTACTAATGAGCAGTTCTTC.

This clonotype came up a few times. The chain joins TRBV4-2 to TRBJ2-5; D is ambiguous. CDR1 is LGHNA, CDR2 YNFKEQ, per germline. Trimming removed 2 bases from V and 4 bases from J, with 8 bases in between. The CDR3 extends over 13 amino acids. CDR3 nucleotide sequence: TGTGCCAGCAGCCAAATTAGAGGAGAGACCCAGTACTTC. It codes for CASSQIRGETQYF.

This clonotype was seen repeatedly, ten times or more. The V gene is TRBV27, the J gene TRBJ2-6; D gene unclear. This CDR3 comprises 14 residues. V was clipped by 4 bases and J by 2 bases, with 6 bases between them. CDR1 and CDR2 from the germline V gene are MNHEY and SMNVEV (reference sequence). This CDR3 reads CASSSPAGANVLTF. The CDR3, as DNA: TGTGCCAGCAGTTCCCCGGCTGGGGCCAACGTCCTGACTTTC.

The CDR3 loop reads CASTPGQGVHEQYF. CDR3 DNA sequence: TGTGCCAGTACACCGGGACAGGGCGTACACGAGCAGTACTTC. The chain links TRBV10-3 to TRBJ2-7; 9 bases line up with TRBD1. V lost 10 bases to trimming and J lost 5 bases; unmatched junction nucleotides: 12. The CDR3 spans 14 residues. Germline CDR1 reads ENHRY; CDR2 reads SYGVKD.

The chain recombines TRBV7-2 with TRBJ2-4; tentatively, D is TRBD2 (6 bases). The V gene's germline CDR1 is SGHTA and CDR2 FQGNSA. The CDR3 contains 17 residues. Trimming pared 6 bases from V and 1 base from J, leaving 19 bases between. CDR3 sequence reads: CASSFRDSGGAKNIQYF. The DNA for the CDR3 is TGTGCCAGCAGTTTCCGGGACTCCGGAGGGGCCAAAAACATTCAGTACTTC.

A few counts support this clonotype. The rearrangement links TRBV6-2 or TRBV6-3 to TRBJ2-4; no clear D. The CDR3 runs to 16 residues. The germline gives CDR1 MNHEY, CDR2 SVGEGT. The germline V and J ends were trimmed by 6 bases and 0 bases, with 15 bases remaining between them. The CDR3 region is CASSPETALAKNIQYF. The DNA for the CDR3 is TGTGCCAGCAGCCCCGAGACCGCTCTAGCCAAAAACATTCAGTACTTC.